Shown below are 30 T cell receptor beta chains from a single sample sequenced in a study. Cells sorted as Tregs were CD4+, CD25+ and CD127-/low. TCRdb ran MiXCR on the 5' RACE reads and lists one entry per CDR3 protein. The data hold tens of thousands of distinct CDR3 sequences, with less than 30% observed a single time. The source material was tumor-infiltrating Tregs sorted from the breast tumor. These receptors originate from a female donor with breast cancer.

This clonotype was counted ten times or more. The CDR3 nucleotides are TGTGCCAGCAGTGGGACAGGGGGCCGTGAAGCTTTCTTT. Translation gives CASSGTGGREAFF. The V and J genes are TRBV12-3 or TRBV12-4 and TRBJ1-1, with 12 nucleotides matching TRBD1. The V segment lost 5 bases and the J segment 7 bases; nucleotides outside the gene matches: 2. The CDR3 consists of 13 residues.

The chain combines TRBV7-9 with TRBJ2-2, with 9 bases identical to TRBD1. V was clipped by 5 bases and J by 10 bases; unmatched bases: 8. The germline CDR1 and CDR2 sequences are SEHNR and FQNEAQ (reference sequence). This CDR3 contains 14 residues. Here the CDR3 DNA reads TGTGCCAGCAGCCTCGGGACAGGGTTTCCGGAGCTGTTTTTT. This gives the protein CASSLGTGFPELFF.

The chain links TRBV2 to TRBJ1-4; a possible D gene is TRBD1 (6 bases). This CDR3 is built from 16 residues. From germline, CDR1 is SNHLY and CDR2 FYNNEI. The V end was cut by 6 bases, the J end by 8 bases, with 22 bases between. CDR3 sequence: CASSIFSEQGREKLFF. In DNA form, the CDR3 reads TGTGCCAGCAGCATTTTTTCGGAACAGGGTCGAGAAAAACTGTTTTTT.

The rearrangement links TRBV11-2 to TRBJ1-1; D is unclear. With 2 bases removed from V and 1 base from J, the gap between germline ends came to 2 bases. The CDR3 is made up of 12 amino acids. Germline-derived CDR1 and CDR2 are SGHAT and FQNNGV. The DNA of the CDR3 is TGTGCCAGCAGCTTAAGGAACACTGAAGCTTTCTTT. It translates to CASSLRNTEAFF.

There are many counts of this clonotype. The chain combines TRBV29-1 with TRBJ1-1; 8 bases are a match to TRBD1. The CDR3 loop spans 14 amino acids. V dropped 6 bases and J dropped 1; count of bases not matched to a gene: 7. The germline gives CDR1 SQVTM, CDR2 ANQGSEA. CDR3 in amino acids: CSVQKGTGNTEAFF. The DNA for the CDR3 is TGCAGCGTGCAAAAAGGGACAGGGAACACTGAAGCTTTCTTT.

This chain joins TRBV6-5 and TRBJ2-5; D is uncertain. CDR3 length: 14 residues. Germline CDR1 and CDR2: MNHEY and SVGAGI. The V gene lost 7 bases and the J gene lost 4 bases, with 16 bases spanning the gap. The CDR3 DNA sequence: TGTGCCAGCACTTCTCGTTCGGACGGAGAGACCCAGTACTTC. Amino acid sequence: CASTSRSDGETQYF.

The chain uses TRBV6-1 and TRBJ1-1; no clear D gene. This CDR3 contains 15 residues. Trimming took 5 bases from V and 2 from J, leaving 15 bases between them. From germline, CDR1 is MNHNS and CDR2 SASEGT. The CDR3 nucleotides read TGTGCCAGCAGTTGGGGAACGGGCGGAAACACTGAAGCTTTCTTT. Its translation: CASSWGTGGNTEAFF.

Comments on this clonotype: With a much larger clone just one base away, this may be a read error. This rearrangement joins TRBV7-2 to TRBJ1-1; no clear D. Trimming removed 7 bases at V and 2 bases at J, with 14 bases between. The V gene's germline CDR1 is SGHTA and CDR2 FQGNSA. The CDR3 covers 14 residues. Written as DNA, the CDR3 is TGTGCCAGCATCCCGCAAACCGTAAACACTGAAGCTTTCTTT. Its protein product is CASIPQTVNTEAFF.

This clonotype has more than one count but fewer than ten. The genes are TRBV2 and TRBJ1-3, with D hard to call. The CDR3 is made up of 14 amino acids. V was trimmed by 4 bases and J by 1 base, leaving 8 bases between them. Germline CDR1 SNHLY, CDR2 FYNNEI. The CDR3 region has the DNA TGTGCCAGCAGTGCACAAGTTTCTGGAAACACCATATATTTT. Amino acids: CASSAQVSGNTIYF.

This clonotype has a handful of counts. The chain joins TRBV5-1 to TRBJ1-4; no clear D gene. CDR1 SGHRS and CDR2 YFSETQ come from the germline V gene. Between the trimmed V and J ends, which lost 1 base and 6 bases, there was a span of 13 bases. The CDR3 consists of 15 residues. This CDR3 reads CASSLLGLVDEKLFF. The CDR3 DNA reads as TGCGCCAGCAGCTTGTTGGGGTTAGTGGATGAAAAACTGTTTTTT.

Many counts were recorded for this clonotype. This sequence joins TRBV7-2 and TRBJ2-3; D remains ambiguous. The germline CDR1 and CDR2 sequences are SGHTA and FQGNSA. With 5 bases removed from V and 1 base from J, the gap between germline ends came to 7 bases. The CDR3 is made up of 13 amino acids. Here the CDR3 reads CASSGLRTDTQYF. The DNA for the CDR3 is TGTGCCAGCAGCGGCCTGCGCACAGATACGCAGTATTTT. Drawing the rest from reference TRBV7-2 and TRBJ2-3, the complete variable domain is GAGVSQSPSNKVTEKGKDVELRCDPISGHTALYWYRQSLGQGLEFLIYFQGNSAPDKSGLPSDRFSAERTGGSVSTLTIQRTQQEDSAVYLCASSGLRTDTQYFGPGTRLTVL.

In this sample, this clonotype turned up many times. The V gene is TRBV5-6, the J gene TRBJ1-3, with 7 bases identical to TRBD1. CDR1 is SGHDT, CDR2 YYEEEE, per germline. This CDR3 spans 16 amino acids. After removal of 3 bases from V and 2 bases from J, the junction contained 8 bases not matched to a gene. CDR3 DNA: TGTGCCAGCAGCTCGTTGCGACAGGGCGCTGGAAACACCATATATTTT. This sequence encodes CASSSLRQGAGNTIYF.

The genes are TRBV6-1 and TRBJ2-5; 9 bases align to TRBD2. From germline, CDR1 is MNHNS and CDR2 SASEGT. The trim removed 2 bases at V and 4 bases at J, leaving 5 bases unmatched. The CDR3 sequence is 15 residues long. The CDR3 sequence is CASSERRGGRETQYF. The CDR3 coding sequence is TGTGCCAGCAGTGAAAGGCGGGGGGGCCGAGAGACCCAGTACTTC.

This clonotype was recorded many times. This chain links TRBV28 with TRBJ2-5; 13 positions agree with TRBD2. Germline CDR1 is MDHEN and CDR2 is SYDVKM. The CDR3 is 16 residues long. After removal of 5 bases from V and 4 bases from J, the junction contained 7 bases not matched to a gene. The CDR3 DNA reads as TGTGCCAGCAGTCGGCGACTAGCGGGGGGAGGAGAGACCCAGTACTTC. The encoded protein is CASSRRLAGGGETQYF.

There are a few counts of this clonotype. The V gene is TRBV7-9, the J gene TRBJ2-1; TRBD2 agrees at 7 bases. V gave up 3 bases and J gave up 6 bases; unmatched junction bases: 8. There are 15 residues in the CDR3. CDR1 SEHNR and CDR2 FQNEAQ come from the germline V gene (reference sequence). CDR3 in amino acids: CASSLGQRDINEQFF. The CDR3 DNA is TGTGCCAGCAGCTTGGGGCAGCGGGATATCAATGAGCAGTTCTTC.

In DNA form, the CDR3 reads TGCGCCAGCAGCTTGGAGGCCGGTACCTACAATGAGCAGTTCTTC. It is translated as CASSLEAGTYNEQFF. The chain combines TRBV5-1 with TRBJ2-1; D is unresolved. CDR3 length: 15 residues. The V and J ends lost 0 bases and 2 bases respectively, with 9 bases between them. Germline CDR1 and CDR2: SGHRS and YFSETQ.

This clonotype was counted a few times. The chain links TRBV12-3 or TRBV12-4 to TRBJ1-2; tentative D call: TRBD1 (6 bases). Deletions cut 8 bases from V and 5 bases from J, with 24 bases between. CDR3 length equals 16 residues. CDR3 in amino acids: CASAIIQGSVGYGYTF. CDR3 coding DNA: TGTGCCAGCGCCATAATACAGGGAAGCGTTGGGTATGGCTACACCTTC.

This clonotype was seen a handful of times. This chain connects TRBV21-1 to TRBJ2-7; the table names TRBD2, a call not compared with the DNA. TRBV21-1 is a recognized pseudogene. This CDR3 comprises 16 residues. CDR3 bases: TGTGCCAGCAGCAAAGCCAGGCGGGAGAAAGGCTACGAGCAGTACTTC. Translated, it gives CASSKARREKGYEQYF.

The chain uses TRBV9 and TRBJ2-5, with D tentatively TRBD1 or TRBD2 (6 bases each). The CDR3 totals 13 residues. Germline loops: CDR1 SGDLS, CDR2 YYNGEE. Trimming cost V 4 bases and J 5 bases, with 12 bases left between them. This CDR3 reads CASSFLGGETQYF. Written as DNA, the CDR3 is TGTGCCAGCAGCTTCCTGGGGGGCGAGACCCAGTACTTC.

This clonotype was counted only a few times. V and J are TRBV10-3 and TRBJ2-1; perhaps TRBD2 as D (5 bases). Trimming left V 2 bases short and J 6 bases short, with 14 bases between. The CDR3 runs to 15 residues. Germline CDR1 and CDR2: ENHRY and SYGVKD. DNA of the CDR3: TGTGCCATCAGTGAGATATCGGACTCAGGCAATGAGCAGTTCTTC. Encoded protein: CAISEISDSGNEQFF.

This clonotype has only a few counts. The V gene is TRBV20-1, the J gene TRBJ2-2; 9 nucleotides align to TRBD1. Germline CDR1 and CDR2: DFQATT and SNEGSKA (reference sequence). The CDR3 covers 14 residues. The V and J ends lost 6 bases and 7 bases, in that order; junction bases with no gene match: 9. The CDR3, as DNA: TGCAGTGCCCCTGGACAGGGGAATCACGGGGAGCTGTTTTTT. This sequence encodes CSAPGQGNHGELFF.

This sequence joins TRBV7-6 and TRBJ2-1; 10 nucleotides match TRBD2. The length of the CDR3 is 16 residues. J gave up 8 bases and V 2 bases, and 9 bases lay outside the gene matches. Germline CDR1 reads SGHVS; CDR2 reads FNYEAQ. The CDR3 DNA sequence: TGTGCCAGCAGCTTACCGGGACTAGCGCCCAGATATGAGCAGTTCTTC. It encodes CASSLPGLAPRYEQFF.

This clonotype showed up many times. The rearrangement links TRBV2 to TRBJ1-6; D unclear. Germline V gene lookup returns CDR1 SNHLY and CDR2 FYNNEI. V gave up 2 bases and J gave up 8 bases, with 7 bases separating them. CDR3 length: 13 residues. The CDR3 spells CASSESGHSPLHF. In nucleotides, the CDR3 is TGTGCCAGCAGTGAATCCGGCCATTCACCCCTCCACTTT.

This clonotype occurred many times. This sequence joins TRBV7-2 and TRBJ2-4; TRBD1 matches 10 bases. With 1 base clipped from V and 6 bases from J, the junction kept 0 bases outside the gene matches. Per germline, CDR1 SGHTA and CDR2 FQGNSA. The CDR3 length is 14 residues. DNA for the CDR3: TGTGCCAGCAGCTTAGGGACAGGGGGAAACATTCAGTACTTC. Its translation: CASSLGTGGNIQYF.

This chain joins TRBV5-1 and TRBJ2-3, with D possibly matching TRBD2 (7 bases). In germline, CDR1 is SGHRS, CDR2 YFSETQ. This CDR3 has 16 residues. The V and J ends lost 4 bases and 3 bases respectively, with 18 bases between them. CDR3 protein: CASSRPGGLTTDTQYF. As DNA, the CDR3 is TGCGCCAGCAGCCGGCCGGGGGGCTTGACGACAGATACGCAGTATTTT.

This clonotype has a handful of counts. Here the CDR3 DNA reads TGCAGTGCTCGTATACAGGGGTTACAAGAGACCCAGTACTTC. Translated: CSARIQGLQETQYF. The chain has TRBV20-1 and TRBJ2-5; 7 nucleotides agree with TRBD1. CDR3 size: 14 residues. V shed 5 bases and J 2 bases; nucleotides not matched to a gene: 8. Germline values: CDR1 DFQATT, CDR2 SNEGSKA (reference sequence).

As for this clonotype: This may be a read error, as it is one base from a much larger clone. The V call is TRBV9, the J call TRBJ2-1, with 7 nucleotides matching TRBD1. This CDR3 is 14 amino acids long. Germline loops: CDR1 SGDLS, CDR2 YYNGEE. The CDR3 here is CASSEQDRLLEQLF. CDR3 sequence (DNA): TGTGCCAGCAGCGAACAGGACAGGCTCTTAGAGCAGCTCTTC.

This clonotype has ten or more counts. The chain uses TRBV15 and TRBJ1-2; D is uncertain. V lost 1 base and J 2 bases, leaving 8 bases between the germline ends. This CDR3 has 14 residues. The germline gives CDR1 LNHNV, CDR2 YYDKDF (reference sequence). The CDR3 bases are TGTGCCACCAGCAGAGTACGGATGAACTATGGCTACACCTTC. Translation: CATSRVRMNYGYTF.

This clonotype was observed many times. The chain combines TRBV20-1 with TRBJ2-7; 9 nucleotides agree with TRBD1. The CDR3 totals 12 residues. Germline CDR1 is DFQATT and CDR2 is SNEGSKA (reference sequence). V gave up 3 bases and J gave up 3 bases; unmatched junction bases: 0. The CDR3 DNA follows: TGCAGTGCTAGGACAGGGGGCTACGAGCAGTACTTC. This codes for CSARTGGYEQYF.

The chain is built from TRBV20-1 and TRBJ1-5, with D maybe TRBD1 (5 bases). V lost 3 bases and J 4 bases, leaving 10 bases between the germline ends. Germline CDR1 and CDR2: DFQATT and SNEGSKA (reference sequence). The CDR3 runs to 13 residues. CDR3 DNA: TGCAGTGCTAGGACAGTTGATAATCAGCCCCAGCATTTT. Translated, it gives CSARTVDNQPQHF.